The entry below describes one TCR beta chain. These data belong to a study of memory CD4+ T cells and cytomegalovirus serostatus. Across the whole study: Of the healthy Belgian adults, fewer than 10 were CMV seropositive and approximately 25 seronegative.

Clones were read by immunoSEQ multiplex PCR, and TCRdb kept only the in-frame ones, dropping some. The data contain 65,000 to 95,000 clones, approximately 80% of them singletons. Single viable CD3+CD4+CD8-CD45RO+ cells were sorted as the memory CD4+ T cells. The junction had 7 bases not matched to a gene; V was cut back by 5 bases and J by 5 bases. CDR1 is LNHDA and CDR2 is SQIVND in the germline V gene (reference sequence). CDR3 length: 15 residues. The chain is built from TRBV19 and TRBJ1-5; 9 positions match TRBD1. Sequenced sample: memory CD4+ T cells from blood. The sequence was obtained from an adult in good health and CMV-seronegative. The chain's CDR3 is CASSYRDRAHQPQHF. CDR3 coding DNA: TGTGCCAGTAGTTACCGGGACAGGGCCCATCAGCCCCAGCATTTT.